The 22 T cell receptor beta chains presented below share a single source sample, sequenced in a study of tumor and adjacent non-tumor tissue in lung cancer. No cell sorting was done before RNA was extracted from the tissue. Three rounds of nested PCR, following a modified ARM-PCR protocol, produced the TCRbeta library. TCRdb recomputed calls from the multiplex PCR reads with MiXCR, one row per CDR3 protein. There are 120,000 or so distinct CDR3 sequences in the sample; about 66% occur only once, and 9.5% to 15% lies in the top ten. Sequenced input: lung tumor tissue. Receptors were obtained from a man between 25 and 39 years old with non-small cell lung cancer.

This clonotype turned up a few times. A much bigger clone sits one base away, suggesting this may be a read error. V is TRBV5-4 and J is TRBJ2-7, with 14 bases fitting TRBD2. The CDR3 covers 16 residues. Germline V lookup: CDR1 SGHNT, CDR2 YYREEE (reference sequence). Trimming at V came to 0 bases and at J to 3 bases, leaving 2 bases not matched to a gene. CDR3: CASSLGGTSGSYEQYF. In nucleotides, the CDR3 is TGTGCCAGCAGCTTGGGAGGGACTAGCGGGAGCTACGAGCAGTACTTC.

Comment on this clonotype: This likely comes from a read error, as the CDR3 has no conserved phenylalanine or tryptophan at its end. V gene TRBV24-1 combines with J gene TRBJ2-7, with D hard to call. This CDR3 region has 12 residues. The V end was cut by 9 bases, the J end by 6 bases, with 14 bases between. Germline CDR1 and CDR2: KGHDR and SFDVKD. CDR3 sequence: CATESTASEQYL. CDR3 bases: TGTGCCACCGAATCAACCGCGAGCGAGCAGTACCTC.

Here the CDR3 reads CASRRTSGENAHRQYF. CDR3 DNA: TGTGCCAGCAGGAGGACTAGCGGGGAGAACGCACATAGGCAGTATTTT. The chain couples TRBV6-2 or TRBV6-3 to TRBJ2-3; the match to TRBD2 covers 12 bases. After removal of 6 bases from V and 11 bases from J, the junction contained 15 bases not matched to a gene. Germline-derived CDR1 and CDR2 are MNHEY and SVGEGT. This CDR3 spans 16 amino acids.

Remarks on this clonotype: An end of the junction does not agree with germline; a read error may underlie this. V usage is TRBV20-1 and J usage is TRBJ1-2; 12 nucleotides agree with TRBD1. The CDR3 is made up of 18 amino acids. Germline V gene sequence: CDR1 DFQATT, CDR2 SNEGSKA (reference sequence). The CDR3 reads CSTRAASGQGALKYGYTF. For the CDR3, the DNA is TGCAGTACTAGAGCCGCCTCGGGACAGGGGGCCTTAAAGTATGGCTACACCTTC.

This clonotype was seen repeatedly, ten times or more. The chain employs TRBV11-3 and TRBJ2-7; the D gene could be TRBD1 or TRBD2 (6 bases each). V shed 6 bases and J shed 3 bases, with 24 bases lying between them. CDR1 is SGHNT, CDR2 YENEEA, per germline. The CDR3 is made up of 17 amino acids. This CDR3 reads CASSFPWGATEYYEQYF. In DNA form, the CDR3 reads TGTGCCAGCAGTTTCCCGTGGGGGGCGACCGAATACTACGAGCAGTACTTC.

With regard to this clonotype: Sequence at one end of the junction differs from germline and may be a read error. The CDR3 reads CASVGSLPYEQYF. In nucleotides, the CDR3 is TGTGCCAGCGTCGGCTCTCTTCCCTATGAGCAGTACTTC. The chain links TRBV11-3 to TRBJ2-7; D not certain. CDR1 and CDR2 from the germline V gene are SGHNT and YENEEA. This CDR3 is 13 amino acids long.

Of note for this clonotype: One end of the junction fails to match germline, which may point to a read error. V gene TRBV9 combines with J gene TRBJ2-1; 7 nucleotides align to TRBD1. The CDR3 totals 15 residues. CDR1 and CDR2 (germline): SGDLS, YYNGEE. The CDR3: CASSVKGQTYNEQLF. The CDR3 nucleotides are TGTGCCAGCAGCGTTAAGGGACAGACCTACAATGAGCAGCTCTTC.

The V and J genes are TRBV4-1 and TRBJ1-1; 8 bases map to TRBD1. The CDR3 runs to 15 residues. V lost 5 bases, J lost 7 bases, and 12 bases stayed unmatched. Germline-derived CDR1 and CDR2 are MGHRA and YSYEKL. The CDR3 sequence is CASSGRQGKINEAFF. CDR3 bases: TGCGCCAGCAGCGGACGACAGGGGAAGATCAATGAAGCTTTCTTT.

The chain uses TRBV7-2 and TRBJ1-5, with a weak D call TRBD1 (5 bases). CDR3 length: 16 amino acids. Germline V gives CDR1 SGHTA, CDR2 FQGNSA. Trimming took 0 bases from V and 4 from J, leaving 13 bases between them. The CDR3 here is CASSLAHTGRNQPQHF. The CDR3 nucleotides read TGTGCCAGCAGCTTAGCGCACACGGGGCGAAATCAGCCCCAGCATTTT.

For this clonotype: An end of the junction does not agree with germline; a read error may underlie this. The chain combines TRBV10-3 with TRBJ2-1, with 8 bases lining up with TRBD1. CDR3 size: 15 residues. Germline-derived CDR1 and CDR2 are ENHRY and SYGVKD. CDR3 amino acids: CAFSDPRTGCNEQFF. The CDR3 bases are TGTGCCTTCAGTGACCCTCGGACAGGGTGCAATGAGCAGTTCTTC.

This clonotype was picked up many times. The gene calls are TRBV20-1 and TRBJ2-5; D is uncertain. The CDR3 extends over 12 amino acids. Germline assignment: CDR1 DFQATT and CDR2 SNEGSKA (reference sequence). The V end was cut by 5 bases, the J end by 5 bases, with 12 bases between. The CDR3 nucleotides are TGCAGTGCTTACCGGGCCTCGGAGACCCAGTACTTC. It encodes CSAYRASETQYF.

As to this clonotype: It may be a read error: a sequence one base away is much more abundant. CDR3 in DNA: TGTGCCAGCAGTTCCGGGACAGTCCTCTACGAGCAGTACTTC. Amino acid sequence: CASSSGTVLYEQYF. The chain has TRBV28 and TRBJ2-7, with 7 bases aligning to TRBD1. Germline CDR1 is MDHEN and CDR2 is SYDVKM. The V gene end was trimmed by 4 bases and the J gene end by 3 bases; junction bases not matched to a gene: 6. This CDR3 has 14 amino acids.

This clonotype was seen once. The germline gene is not matched at one end of the junction; a read error may be the cause. The rearrangement links TRBV11-3 to TRBJ2-5; possible D gene TRBD1, 6 bases. The V gene's germline CDR1 is SGHNT and CDR2 YENEEA. The CDR3 runs to 14 residues. CDR3 sequence: CTSSSGQYQETPYF. DNA of the CDR3: TGTACCAGCAGCTCAGGACAGTACCAAGAGACCCCGTACTTC.

Of note for this clonotype: Possible read error: a much larger clone is one base away. This sequence joins TRBV20-1 and TRBJ2-1; D not resolved. The CDR3 consists of 14 residues. CDR1 DFQATT and CDR2 SNEGSKA come from the germline V gene (reference sequence). The CDR3 sequence: CSAQDRSSYIEQFF. CDR3 coding DNA: TGCAGTGCTCAAGACCGGAGCTCCTACATTGAGCAGTTCTTC.

Ten or more counts support this clonotype. This chain links TRBV4-2 with TRBJ2-6; D unresolved. Per germline, CDR1 LGHNA and CDR2 YNFKEQ. Between the trimmed V and J ends, which lost 0 bases and 0 bases, there was a span of 6 bases. The CDR3 is made up of 16 amino acids. CDR3 loop: CASSQDLNSGANVLTF. For the CDR3, the DNA is TGTGCCAGCAGCCAAGATCTTAACTCTGGGGCCAACGTCCTGACTTTC.

V and J are TRBV20-1 and TRBJ2-7; 7 nucleotides align to TRBD1. The CDR3 is 14 residues long. Germline CDR1 is DFQATT and CDR2 is SNEGSKA (reference sequence). With 3 bases clipped from V and 7 bases from J, the junction kept 12 bases outside the gene matches. The DNA for the CDR3 is TGCAGTGCTAGTAATCGGGACAGCAGGTATGAGCAGTACTTC. Amino acid sequence: CSASNRDSRYEQYF.

A word on this clonotype: One end of the junction fails to match germline, which may point to a read error. The rearrangement uses TRBV4-1 and TRBJ1-4; D is uncertain. CDR3 length equals 15 residues. Germline loops: CDR1 MGHRA, CDR2 YSYEKL. The CDR3 spells CASSPYISINGKLFF. The CDR3 nucleotides are TGCGCCAGCAGCCCCTACATCTCAATTAATGGAAAACTGTTTTTT.

This clonotype was seen only a few times. J is TRBJ1-2 and V is TRBV6-1; possible D gene TRBD1, 6 bases. The germline V and J ends were trimmed by 2 bases and 8 bases, with 15 bases remaining between them. Germline CDR1 and CDR2: MNHNS and SASEGT. This CDR3 has 14 residues. The CDR3, as DNA: TGTGCCAGCAGTGAAAGGGACATCAAGGCCGGCTACACCTTC. This encodes CASSERDIKAGYTF.

The chain employs TRBV20-1 and TRBJ1-2; TRBD1 matches at 9 bases. Germline V gene sequence: CDR1 DFQATT, CDR2 SNEGSKA (reference sequence). Trimming took 5 bases from V and 9 from J; bases not matched to a gene: 10. This CDR3 contains 13 residues. The DNA for the CDR3 is TGCAGTGCTCCCGAGGACAGGGGCCATTGCTACACCTTC. This translates into CSAPEDRGHCYTF.

This clonotype was detected ten times or more. The chain uses TRBV6-5 and TRBJ1-4; D unclear. The CDR3 loop spans 15 amino acids. Between the trimmed V and J ends, which lost 5 bases and 6 bases, there was a span of 16 bases. The germline V gene has CDR1 MNHEY and CDR2 SVGAGI. The CDR3 DNA sequence: TGTGCCAGCAGTCGCCCGCCGGGAAGGGATGAAAAACTGTTTTTT. Its protein product is CASSRPPGRDEKLFF.

Of note for this clonotype: A much more abundant neighbour one base away suggests this may be a read error. The chain carries TRBV11-2 and TRBJ2-5; 7 bases line up with TRBD2. With V trimmed by 5 bases and J by 4 bases, 10 bases remained unmatched. Germline V gives CDR1 SGHAT, CDR2 FQNNGV. CDR3 length: 15 amino acids. The CDR3 DNA follows: TGTGCCAGCAGCCCTCAGGAGGGAGGGGTAGAGACCCAGTACTTC. Its protein product is CASSPQEGGVETQYF.

The genes are TRBV29-1 and TRBJ2-5; D might be TRBD2 (5 bases). Germline assignment: CDR1 SQVTM and CDR2 ANQGSEA. V gave up 4 bases and J gave up 5 bases, with 11 bases separating them. CDR3 length: 12 residues. The CDR3 loop is CSVGRGGETQYF. CDR3 DNA sequence: TGCAGCGTTGGAAGAGGCGGGGAGACCCAGTACTTC. Filled out from reference TRBV29-1 and TRBJ2-5, the complete variable domain reads SAVISQKPSRDICQRGTSLTIQCQVDSQVTMMFWYRQQPGQSLTLIATANQGSEATYESGFVIDKFPISRPNLTFSTLTVSNMSPEDSSIYLCSVGRGGETQYFGPGTRLLVL.